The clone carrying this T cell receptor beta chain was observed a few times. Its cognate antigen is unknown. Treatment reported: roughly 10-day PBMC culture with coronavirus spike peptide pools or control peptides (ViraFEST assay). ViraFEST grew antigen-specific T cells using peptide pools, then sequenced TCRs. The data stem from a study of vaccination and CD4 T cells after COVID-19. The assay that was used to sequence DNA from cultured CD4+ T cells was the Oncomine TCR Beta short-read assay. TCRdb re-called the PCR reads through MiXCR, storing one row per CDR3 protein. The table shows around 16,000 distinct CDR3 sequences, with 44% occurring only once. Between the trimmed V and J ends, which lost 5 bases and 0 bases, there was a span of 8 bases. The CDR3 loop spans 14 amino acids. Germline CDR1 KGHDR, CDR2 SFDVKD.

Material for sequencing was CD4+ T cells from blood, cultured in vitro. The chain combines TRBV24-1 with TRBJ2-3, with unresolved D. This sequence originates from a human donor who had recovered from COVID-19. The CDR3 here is CATSGAPSTDTQYF. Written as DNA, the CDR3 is TGTGCCACCAGTGGGGCGCCTAGCACAGATACGCAGTATTTT.